The TCR beta chain under discussion was sequenced for a study of blood T cell repertoires in COVID-19. The data were produced by immunoSEQ multiplex PCR, yet TCRdb's version contains in-frame clones alone and is incomplete. This sample has about 240,000 clones, with 86% found just once. After removal of 4 bases from V and 5 bases from J, the junction contained 4 bases not matched to a gene. Germline V gene sequence: CDR1 LNHDA, CDR2 SQIVND (reference sequence). The CDR3 spans 13 residues. V gene TRBV19 combines with J gene TRBJ1-1; 7 positions agree with TRBD1. The TCR comes from an elderly man with acute or convalescent COVID-19. Sequencing used peripheral blood. Here the CDR3 reads CASSKQGPTEAFF. The CDR3 nucleotides read TGTGCCAGTAGTAAACAGGGGCCGACTGAAGCTTTCTTT.